A single sample is the source of the 12 T cell receptor beta chains below, sequenced in a study of vaccination effects on CD4 cells after COVID-19 (dated by TCRdb to about 2022). In the ViraFEST assay, PBMC were stimulated with viral peptide pools, and antigen-specific CD4+ T cell clonotypes were then identified by expansion using TCR sequencing. After around 11 days of culture, CD4+ T cells were isolated with the EasySep CD4+ T cell isolation kit. None of the healthy vaccine recipients had a prior SARS-CoV-2 infection, which was confirmed by nucleocapsid antibody tests that came back negative both before and after vaccination. Antigen specificity for these receptors is unknown. The method was the immunoSEQ multiplex PCR assay. As stored in TCRdb, this immuneACCESS dataset retains in-frame rearrangements with V and J assigned. A fraction of the clones does not appear; measured against another copy, unresolved V genes explain less than half of the discrepancy, and the remainder lacks a known reason. The sample table holds just under 65,000 clones, of which 75% were seen once. Jointly, the top ten make up approximately 3.7% of the sample.

This material consisted of CD4+ T cells from PBMCs cultured with HCoV-OC43 spike peptides, taken before COVID-19 vaccination. What the cell subset or site label conveys for this sample: HCoV-OC43 spike overlapping peptide pool stimulation. The receptors originated from a human donor who received a COVID-19 vaccine.

The rearrangement uses TRBV4-1 and TRBJ2-3; TRBD2 matches at 10 bases. CDR1 is MGHRA and CDR2 is YSYEKL in the germline V gene. This CDR3 spans 13 amino acids. The J segment lost 6 bases and the V segment lost 6 bases, leaving 3 bases of the junction unmatched. The CDR3 DNA reads as TGCGCCAGCAGTCTAGCGGGGGTGGATACGCAGTATTTT. This translates into CASSLAGVDTQYF.

This clone showed up just once. The chain is built from TRBV19 and TRBJ1-6; the match to TRBD1 covers 8 bases. Germline V gives CDR1 LNHDA, CDR2 SQIVND (reference sequence). This CDR3 is 15 amino acids long. Germline trimming cut 5 bases from V and 7 bases from J; bases unmatched to any gene: 7. CDR3 sequence: CASSLGDRRNSPLHF. For the CDR3, the DNA is TGTGCCAGTAGTCTAGGGGACAGGAGGAATTCACCCCTCCACTTT.

The J gene is TRBJ2-7, the V gene TRBV23-1; 10 positions match TRBD1. TRBV23-1 is annotated as an ORF whose role is uncertain. This CDR3 comprises 19 residues. V gave up 5 bases and J gave up 2 bases; unmatched junction bases: 18. The CDR3 DNA sequence: TGCGCCAGCAGTGGAACCGGGACAGGGGAAAGATTGCACACCTACGAGCAGTACGTC. Protein sequence: CASSGTGTGERLHTYEQYV.

The chain joins TRBV18 to TRBJ1-1, with D possibly TRBD1 on 6 matching bases. Between the trimmed V and J ends, which lost 3 bases and 3 bases, there was a span of 20 bases. CDR3 length: 17 residues. Germline V gene sequence: CDR1 KGHSH, CDR2 LQKENI. In DNA, the CDR3 is TGTGCCAGCTCACCCTCAAATACAGGGTCGTCGGACACTGAAGCTTTCTTT. Protein sequence: CASSPSNTGSSDTEAFF.

The chain joins TRBV5-1 to TRBJ2-5, with D possibly being TRBD2 (5 bases). Germline CDR1 and CDR2: SGHRS and YFSETQ. Deletions cut 5 bases from V and 2 bases from J, with 13 bases between. This CDR3 contains 14 residues. The CDR3 DNA reads as TGCGCCAGCAGACTGAGCGGAGTTCAAGAGACCCAGTACTTC. This gives the protein CASRLSGVQETQYF.

V gene TRBV24-1 combines with J gene TRBJ2-5; D is uncertain. Looked up from germline, CDR1 is KGHDR and CDR2 is SFDVKD. V gave up 1 base and J gave up 5 bases, with 10 bases separating them. The CDR3 is 14 amino acids. CDR3 DNA: TGTGCCACCAGTGATTTCGGCAGGTCGGAGACCCAGTACTTC. The encoded protein is CATSDFGRSETQYF.

The chain has TRBV14 and TRBJ2-1; D is unresolved. The CDR3 is 12 residues long. Trimming pared 4 bases from V and 2 bases from J, leaving 3 bases between. Germline CDR1 and CDR2: SGHDN and FVKESK. DNA of the CDR3: TGTGCCAGCAGCCGAGCCTACAATGAGCAGTTCTTC. It translates to CASSRAYNEQFF.

This chain uses TRBV18 with TRBJ1-5; D is ambiguous. Germline CDR1 KGHSH, CDR2 LQKENI. The CDR3 covers 14 residues. The ends were cut back, 2 bases at V and 1 base at J, with 6 bases in the middle. In nucleotides, the CDR3 is TGTGCCAGCTCACCAGGTCGGAGCAATCAGCCCCAGCATTTT. This sequence encodes CASSPGRSNQPQHF. The full variable domain, rest sourced from reference TRBV18 and TRBJ1-5, is NAGVMQNPRHLVRRRGQEARLRCSPMKGHSHVYWYRQLPEEGLKFMVYLQKENIIDESGMPKERFSAEFPKEGPSILRIQQVVRGDSAAYFCASSPGRSNQPQHFGDGTRLSIL.

This chain uses TRBV27 with TRBJ2-2; perhaps TRBD1 as D (6 bases). The CDR3 is made up of 17 amino acids. Germline loops: CDR1 MNHEY, CDR2 SMNVEV (reference sequence). V lost 6 bases and J 2 bases, leaving 19 bases between the germline ends. CDR3 in amino acids: CASRASYAGTNTGELFF. CDR3 nucleotides: TGTGCCAGCAGAGCCTCCTACGCCGGGACAAACACCGGGGAGCTGTTTTTT.

The chain is built from TRBV15 and TRBJ2-3; 7 positions match TRBD1. With 2 bases clipped from V and 1 base from J, the junction kept 3 bases outside the gene matches. Germline CDR1 reads LNHNV; CDR2 reads YYDKDF (reference sequence). The CDR3 is 15 residues long. The CDR3 sequence: CATSRQGQGTDTQYF. The CDR3 nucleotides read TGTGCCACCAGCAGACAAGGACAGGGCACAGATACGCAGTATTTT.

For the CDR3, the DNA is TGTGCCAGCAGTTACTCGCTAACAATCACAGATACGCAGTATTTT. It translates to CASSYSLTITDTQYF. This chain uses TRBV6-5 with TRBJ2-3, with D unresolved. The CDR3 is made up of 15 amino acids. Trimming took off 0 bases at V and 2 bases at J, with 9 bases between the two ends. CDR1 MNHEY and CDR2 SVGAGI come from the germline V gene.

The chain has TRBV4-1 and TRBJ2-5; 9 bases fit TRBD2. The CDR3 length is 17 residues. The junction had 10 bases not matched to a gene; V was cut back by 3 bases and J by 2 bases. Germline V gene data show CDR1 as MGHRA and CDR2 as YSYEKL. Here the CDR3 reads CASSHVLISGGQETQYF. The CDR3 DNA is TGCGCCAGCAGCCATGTCCTAATCAGCGGGGGGCAAGAGACCCAGTACTTC.